This note documents a single T cell receptor beta chain sequence. Its antigen target is currently unknown. One base away there is no much larger clone; base qualities are not given. This record belongs to a study of cytomegalovirus exposure and HLA in healthy donors (dated by TCRdb to 2016 to 2017). About the investigation overall: An earlier analysis of roughly 610 of the donors reported around 280 Gb of sequence data and 95 million to 140 million unique TCR beta sequences obtained from some 200 million T cells. All discovery cohort repertoires had been generated on a single sequencing platform. HLA typing included class I and class II loci at four-digit resolution. The study used immunosequencing to profile the T cell repertoires of approximately 690 subjects and linked those repertoires to cytomegalovirus serostatus. The study aimed to test whether signatures of past pathogen exposure could be identified by cataloging public T cell receptors. Of the 300 to 450 genotyped donors, 65% to 90% fell in the genetic ancestry cluster associated with self-reported Caucasian donors. A later genetic analysis took genome-wide SNP genotypes for about 55% of the 666 donors and used that subset as a discovery cohort. Roughly 5 DR-DQ haplotypes were handled as single units for association and clustering, since linkage in the cohort was strong. In a later analysis, previously published TCR beta repertoires from about 670 donors were re-analyzed and high-resolution HLA genotyping was added so that TCR occurrence patterns could be studied. Besides the first cohort of around 700 subjects, a separate validation cohort made up of 120 different subjects was used. The later analysis used no new phenotypic data to find candidate immune exposures, relying instead on TCR beta sequences and their occurrence across donors. An early release that covered about 600 HLA-typed donors contained approximately 320 gigabases of sequencing data and tens of millions of unique TCR sequences. Donor age, sex, ethnicity and CMV serostatus were compiled alongside the repertoire data. On average, roughly 200,000 unique TCR beta nucleotide sequences were sequenced per donor among several hundred genotyped donors of the cohort, with roughly 19% of those sequences being non-productive. To predict cytomegalovirus infection status, the study brought together high-throughput TCR immunosequencing, statistical association of individual TCRs with disease status, and machine learning. In an earlier analysis of 587 of the donors, high-throughput TCR beta sequencing was used to judge whether each TCR beta V gene segment behaved as functional or pseudogenic. Typing coverage differed by locus: A, B, C, DRB1 and DQB1 were typed in roughly 620-630 donors, DQA1 in 500 to 550, DPA1 in nearly 610, and DPB1 in just under 490. General conclusions and limits of the study: Most TCR sequences were seen in very few donors, while some public TCRs were found in many individuals. For the cohort, immune exposure information was limited to CMV serostatus. According to a later analysis, most CMV-associated TCR beta chains appeared to be HLA-restricted, and the HLA associations seemed to be driven largely by CMV exposure. Specific HLA alleles were associated with over 15,000 TCR beta sequences at a false discovery rate of 0.05 in a later analysis. Sequencing depth was assumed to be roughly uniform across donors in the presence/absence analyses, though that assumption may not hold. Correlated functional status among segregating V segments might reflect linkage disequilibrium, but an unknown experimental factor could not be ruled out. In vitro tests confirmed that a few of the cytomegalovirus-associated TCR beta chains recognize cytomegalovirus antigens. Broadly in line with IMGT annotations, most TCR beta V segments showed up in productive rearrangements about 87% or about 30% of the time in an earlier analysis of under 700 of the donors. Because HLA typing was missing for some donors at each locus, association tests included only the typed subset. When HLA alleles, especially DR and DQ, strongly co-occurred, TCR associations were difficult to assign to individual alleles. A total of fewer than 200 TCR beta chains were listed by the study as associated with cytomegalovirus. According to the authors, the approach could potentially be generalized to other disease states and immunological phenotypes. In a later analysis, the rate of TCR association differed among HLA loci, with DRB1 alleles having the most associated TCRs and HLA-C alleles having the fewest. A later analysis found that HLA-associated TCR beta chains were more clonally expanded and had lower generation probabilities than equally common non-associated chains. In a later genetic analysis, a missense DCLRE1C variant was associated with V-gene and J-gene trimming of TCR beta chains, and the association was replicated in an independent cohort. A cluster of highly shared sequence variants was judged likely to be a technical artifact of the sequencing pipeline. The classifier was reported to diagnose cytomegalovirus status with high specificity and sensitivity in both the original cohort and the validation cohort. Some IMGT-functional V segments, including TRBV6-2 and TRBV6-3, could not be distinguished by the 87-base-pair reads and were therefore excluded. The earlier analysis of about 600 of the donors excluded about 16 rarely observed V segments, including chromosome 9 orphons, because counts were too low. A later genetic analysis reported fewer N-insertions in productive TCRs among donors in an Asian-associated ancestry cluster than the roughly 700-donor mean. A further reported finding was that TCR beta sequences accurately predicted the HLA-A and HLA-B alleles for most subjects in the first cohort. Only TCR beta chains were sequenced in this cohort, and the absence of alpha or paired-chain data limited detectable features. According to a later analysis, parvovirus B19, influenza, CMV and Epstein-Barr virus appeared linked to several top co-occurrence clusters.

The cohort consisted of approximately 690 healthy bone marrow donors. At the time of sampling, all cohort members were nominally healthy, though unrecorded immune exposures were likely present. The donor was CMV seronegative and was included in the group of around 320 seronegative cohort members. A peripheral blood sample was provided by each donor, and peripheral blood mononuclear cells were used for TCR beta sequencing. Genomic DNA extraction from the blood cell samples was performed with the Qiagen DNeasy Blood Extraction Kit. Library creation used the immunoSEQ multiplex PCR assay. For the multiplex PCR, a mixture combining 60 forward primers for TCR Vbeta segments and 13 reverse primers for TCR Jbeta segments was used. A multiplex PCR assay on genomic DNA amplified the CDR3 region of rearranged TCR beta genes. The Illumina HiSeq System was used to sequence the amplified TCR beta libraries as 87-base-pair reads. The authors' pipeline ran thus. A later analysis tallied 70 million to 100 million unique TCR beta chains across the approximately 670 repertoires, and about 10 million of those chains were shared by two or more donors. Raw reads were error-corrected and collapsed into unique sequences by a nearest-neighbor algorithm in which closely related sequences were merged to remove PCR and sequencing errors. V, D and J gene segments were assigned by aligning CDR3 sequences to IMGT reference sequences. Each retained sequence needed at least a six-nucleotide match to both a V gene segment and a J gene segment. A rearrangement counted as productive if the CDR3 had no stop codons and remained in frame with V and J, and every other rearrangement counted as non-productive. CDR3 was defined according to IMGT convention as the region running from the second conserved V-encoded cysteine to the conserved J-encoded phenylalanine. The earlier analysis of about 590 of the donors excluded sequences that lacked an unambiguous match to a single V gene segment. In an earlier analysis of some 590 of the donors, a V segment was called functional when productive rearrangements were above 56.7%, and segregating when the standard deviation between donors exceeded 5%. A statistical classification framework was built to diagnose cytomegalovirus status from the catalog of TCR beta chain sequences. A later analysis assigned V and J genes by comparing TCR nucleotide sequences with IMGT/GENE-DB human TR gene sequences. The TCRdist pipeline was used in a later analysis to assign CDR3 sequences and most-parsimonious VDJ recombination scenarios. In a later analysis, each TCR beta chain was defined by its CDR3 amino acid sequence together with its V-gene family, and reads without a unique V-gene family were excluded. To address suspected cross-contamination and a sequencing artifact, a later analysis removed a few hundred highly shared, low-generation-probability nucleotide sequences. In a later analysis, a clonal expansion index for each public chain was calculated from normalized within-repertoire ranks of inferred template counts. In a later analysis, generation probabilities were computed using a VDJ recombination model fitted to out-of-frame rearrangements, and the results were checked against IGoR. In a later analysis, TCR-TCR, TCR-HLA and TCR-CMV co-occurrence was scored with hypergeometric tests, and a repertoire-size bias correction was applied to TCR pairs. False discovery rates were estimated in a later analysis by permuting HLA or CMV assignments 20 times. In a later analysis, co-occurring TCRs were grouped using DBSCAN, and TCRdist sequence similarity was added for clustering within HLA-allele-positive subsets. Repertoires with fewer than 30,000 or more than 120,000 public chains, plus five repertoires with anomalous nucleotide sharing, were excluded from co-occurrence clustering. TCRdb holds this immuneACCESS table with in-frame rearrangements only. Some clones are missing; in checked studies, unresolved V genes explain under half, and the rest has no known cause. V and J calls and clone size come straight from that table; D and trimming were deduced from the DNA. This sample holds roughly 160,000 clones; roughly 76% were observed only once. Less than 2.5% of the sample is in the top ten clones.

Based on the germline V gene (reference sequence), the CDR1 and CDR2 sequences are DFQATT and SNEGSKA. V ends up 6 bases short and J 8 bases short, with an unmatched junction base count of 6. The CDR3 contains 11 residues, cysteine and phenylalanine counted. This entry keeps only the CDR3 DNA: 33 bases, framed from base 1. The chain is assembled from TRBV20-1 and TRBJ1-1, with 7 central nucleotides matching TRBD1. The material sequenced was PBMCs. The clonotype originates from a male donor in good health and CMV-seronegative. The CDR3 region has the sequence CSATTTGEAFF. The base sequence is TGCAGTGCGACGACGACAGGGGAAGCTTTCTTT.